The 4 T cell receptor beta chains below all came from one sample that was sequenced in a study of STAT5B mutations in CD4+ large granular lymphocyte leukemia. This table comes from immunoSEQ multiplex PCR, and its TCRdb copy is limited to in-frame clones, with some not included. The sample holds under 30,000 clones, about 77% seen once. Source material: CD4+ T cells from blood buffy coats. The receptors were gathered from a human donor in good health.

The chain has TRBV28 and TRBJ2-5; TRBD1 might be the D (6 bases). Germline V gives CDR1 MDHEN, CDR2 SYDVKM. The CDR3 spans 16 residues. Trimming removed 1 base from V and 6 bases from J, with 18 bases in between. CDR3 sequence (DNA): TGTGCCAGCAGTTTATCTTCTGGGGCAGGGGTCAAGACCCAGTACTTC. It codes for CASSLSSGAGVKTQYF.

The chain employs TRBV30 and TRBJ1-5, with 7 bases matching TRBD1. Germline V gene data show CDR1 as GTSNPN and CDR2 as SVGIG (reference sequence). V was pared by 4 bases and J by 0 bases, with 12 bases of the junction left unmatched. The CDR3 extends over 17 amino acids. In DNA form, the CDR3 reads TGTGCCTGGACCAAGACAGGGTGGGACATTAGCAATCAGCCCCAGCATTTT. Translating it yields CAWTKTGWDISNQPQHF.

The rearrangement links TRBV5-1 to TRBJ2-7; D gene ambiguous. The V gene's germline CDR1 is SGHRS and CDR2 YFSETQ. This CDR3 region has 14 residues. The V end was cut by 0 bases, the J end by 6 bases, with 13 bases between. The CDR3 bases are TGCGCCAGCAGCTTGGAGGGTTCGGGCTCCGAGCAGTACTTC. Its protein is CASSLEGSGSEQYF.

This clone was seen a few times. The chain is built from TRBV6-5 and TRBJ2-7, with D perhaps matching TRBD2 (6 bases). Between the trimmed V and J ends, which lost 7 bases and 0 bases, there was a span of 10 bases. The CDR3 totals 13 residues. Germline CDR1 reads MNHEY; CDR2 reads SVGAGI. This CDR3 is CASIREPSYEQYF. CDR3 in DNA: TGTGCCAGCATCCGGGAGCCCTCCTACGAGCAGTACTTC.